These 11 T cell receptor beta chains were sequenced from one sample in a study of identical twins. Each CDR3 protein is one row after TCRdb ran MiXCR on the 5' RACE reads. This table has 400,000 to 550,000 distinct CDR3 sequences, roughly a fifth appearing once. These sequences were also reported in another study, on T cells expressing NK-cell markers.

Material: CD4+ T cells sorted from blood. These receptors were obtained from a woman aged 18-29 years in good health.

The chain carries TRBV5-1 and TRBJ1-1, with TRBD1 identical over 8 bases. Losses at the gene ends were 0 bases for V and 2 bases for J; bases not matched to a gene: 6. CDR3 length: 16 residues. Germline loops: CDR1 SGHRS, CDR2 YFSETQ. Here the CDR3 reads CASSLALTGANTEAFF. As DNA, the CDR3 is TGCGCCAGCAGCTTGGCCCTGACAGGGGCCAACACTGAAGCTTTCTTT.

The chain employs TRBV29-1 and TRBJ1-2; TRBD1 might be the D (6 bases). V dropped 4 bases and J dropped 6 bases, with 12 bases sitting between them. This CDR3 spans 12 amino acids. Per the germline V gene, CDR1 is SQVTM and CDR2 is ANQGSEA. DNA of the CDR3: TGCAGCGTTGTAGGGGGGTCCCATGGCTACACCTTC. Its translation: CSVVGGSHGYTF.

The rearrangement uses TRBV12-3 or TRBV12-4 and TRBJ2-2; possible D gene TRBD2, 6 bases. The V gene lost 4 bases and the J gene lost 7 bases, with 7 bases spanning the gap. CDR3 length: 12 amino acids. The CDR3 sequence is CASSWGGGELFF. DNA for the CDR3: TGTGCCAGCAGTTGGGGAGGCGGGGAGCTGTTTTTT.

About this clonotype: The conserved closing phenylalanine or tryptophan is absent in this CDR3, likely reflecting a read error. V and J are TRBV7-2 and TRBJ1-5; D not certain. The CDR3 totals 13 residues. Trimming left V 6 bases short and J 7 bases short, with 13 bases between. Germline V gene sequence: CDR1 SGHTA, CDR2 FQGNSA. CDR3 nucleotides: TGTGCCAGCAGTTCGGGAACCAGGCAGCCCCAGCATCTT. It specifies CASSSGTRQPQHL.

This clonotype was detected a few times. The CDR3 here is CASSSQADEQFF. DNA for the CDR3: TGCGCCAGCAGCTCTCAAGCGGATGAGCAGTTCTTC. The chain carries TRBV5-1 and TRBJ2-1; weak D call: TRBD2 (5 bases). This CDR3 is built from 12 residues. Germline V gene lookup returns CDR1 SGHRS and CDR2 YFSETQ. Trimming removed 3 bases from V and 8 bases from J, with 9 bases in between.

This clonotype was observed a few times. J is TRBJ2-6 and V is TRBV7-2; either TRBD1 or TRBD2 may supply D (6 bases each). Trimming pared 4 bases from V and 4 bases from J, leaving 17 bases between. The CDR3 has 17 amino acids. Germline V gene sequence: CDR1 SGHTA, CDR2 FQGNSA. CDR3 protein: CASSYYPRGVGANVLTF. The CDR3 DNA is TGTGCCAGCAGCTACTATCCTAGGGGGGTAGGGGCCAACGTCCTGACTTTC.

This clonotype was seen a few times. J is TRBJ2-4 and V is TRBV7-2; no reliable D call. This CDR3 has 13 amino acids. The V gene lost 5 bases and the J gene lost 6 bases, with 11 bases spanning the gap. Per germline, CDR1 SGHTA and CDR2 FQGNSA. The CDR3: CASSGEARNIQYF. In DNA, the CDR3 is TGTGCCAGCAGCGGAGAGGCCCGAAACATTCAGTACTTC.

This clonotype was counted at least ten times. The rearrangement links TRBV3-1 to TRBJ1-1; tentatively, D is TRBD1 (5 bases). Per germline, CDR1 LGHDT and CDR2 YNNKEL (reference sequence). CDR3 length: 13 residues. Trimming stripped 1 base from V and 5 bases from J, with 8 bases between. CDR3 in DNA: TGTGCCAGCAGCCAAGTGGGGGGGACTGAAGCTTTCTTT. This translates into CASSQVGGTEAFF.

This chain connects TRBV6-5 to TRBJ1-3; the D is unclear. V gave up 3 bases and J gave up 4 bases, with 13 bases separating them. Germline V lookup: CDR1 MNHEY, CDR2 SVGAGI. This CDR3 region has 15 residues. This CDR3 reads CASSYREGGGNTIYF. The CDR3 DNA sequence: TGTGCCAGCAGTTATCGCGAGGGTGGAGGAAACACCATATATTTT.

The chain has TRBV6-1 and TRBJ2-5; D gene unclear. Germline assignment: CDR1 MNHNS and CDR2 SASEGT. The CDR3 loop spans 14 amino acids. Trimming removed 6 bases at V and 1 base at J, with 12 bases between. The chain's CDR3 is CASRTDKIQETQYF. The CDR3 DNA is TGTGCCAGCAGAACCGACAAAATCCAAGAGACCCAGTACTTC.

This chain joins TRBV7-2 and TRBJ2-1; the match to TRBD2 covers 8 bases. Germline V lookup: CDR1 SGHTA, CDR2 FQGNSA. V was clipped by 5 bases and J by 4 bases; unmatched bases: 7. The CDR3 consists of 15 residues. The CDR3 sequence: CASSIAGTSYNEQFF. The CDR3 nucleotides read TGTGCCAGCAGCATTGCCGGGACTAGTTACAATGAGCAGTTCTTC.